These 9 T cell receptor beta chains share one sample of origin, sequenced in a study of PD-L1 blockade in urothelial cancer. Documented time point: pretreatment peripheral blood. Measured with immunoSEQ multiplex PCR; TCRdb has only the in-frame clones, and not every one. The profile shows 70,000 to 95,000 clones, roughly 84% of them singletons. Sequenced material: PBMCs, taken around atezolizumab (anti-PD-L1) treatment. The receptors come from a man in his 60s with urothelial cancer.

This chain links TRBV7-2 with TRBJ2-2, with D tentatively TRBD2 (6 bases). V lost 3 bases and J lost 1, with 15 bases in between. The CDR3 extends over 17 amino acids. Germline V lookup: CDR1 SGHTA, CDR2 FQGNSA. The CDR3 bases are TGTGCCAGCAGCTTCTTTGGCTGGCGGGAGAACACCGGGGAGCTGTTTTTT. Its translation is CASSFFGWRENTGELFF.

This chain links TRBV7-3 with TRBJ2-1; tentative D call: TRBD2 (6 bases). Germline CDR1 is SGHTA and CDR2 is FQGTGA. V lost 5 bases and J lost 7, with 15 bases in between. The CDR3 covers 14 residues. The CDR3 DNA sequence: TGTGCCAGCAGCCCCCGGGGAGGAAAAAATGAGCAGTTCTTC. This codes for CASSPRGGKNEQFF.

V and J are TRBV9 and TRBJ2-3; unclear D gene. V was shortened by 3 bases and J by 4 bases, with 6 bases between the two germline ends. CDR3 length: 12 residues. CDR1 and CDR2 from the germline V gene are SGDLS and YYNGEE. The CDR3 here is CASSASSDTQYF. CDR3 DNA: TGTGCCAGCAGCGCAAGCTCAGATACGCAGTATTTT.

The chain joins TRBV9 to TRBJ2-5, with D possibly matching TRBD1 (6 bases). Germline values: CDR1 SGDLS, CDR2 YYNGEE. Trimming took off 7 bases at V and 5 bases at J, with 9 bases between the two ends. This CDR3 is 11 amino acids long. The CDR3, as DNA: TGTGCCAGCGGGGGCCGGGAGACCCAGTACTTC. This gives the protein CASGGRETQYF.

CDR3 coding DNA: TGTGCCAGCCGAAATGCGATGGCAGGGCTAGATGGCACAGATACGCAGTATTTT. Its protein product is CASRNAMAGLDGTDTQYF. The rearrangement uses TRBV18 and TRBJ2-3, with D perhaps matching TRBD1 (5 bases). CDR3 size: 18 residues. V was pared by 8 bases and J by 1 base, with 25 bases between. The V gene's germline CDR1 is KGHSH and CDR2 LQKENI.

The genes are TRBV19 and TRBJ2-2; a possible D gene is TRBD2 (5 bases). The CDR3 runs to 14 residues. V lost 6 bases and J lost 0, with 8 bases in between. CDR1 is LNHDA, CDR2 SQIVND, per germline (reference sequence). The CDR3 DNA sequence: TGTGCCAGTAGGGTACTAGCGAACACCGGGGAGCTGTTTTTT. Protein sequence: CASRVLANTGELFF.

The rearrangement joins TRBV6-1 to TRBJ1-5; possible D gene TRBD1, 5 bases. This CDR3 region has 16 residues. The V end lost 0 bases, the J end lost 6 bases, and 15 bases lay between the germline ends. CDR1 and CDR2 (germline): MNHNS, SASEGT. CDR3 nucleotide sequence: TGTGCCAGCAGTGAAGCGTCGTCCAGGGTACGTCAGCCCCAGCATTTT. Amino acid sequence: CASSEASSRVRQPQHF.

This chain uses TRBV5-1 with TRBJ1-1; D is unresolved. CDR3 length: 13 residues. V lost 1 base and J 1 base, leaving 5 bases between the germline ends. CDR1 and CDR2 (germline): SGHRS, YFSETQ. The chain's CDR3 is CASSLIQNTEAFF. Written as DNA, the CDR3 is TGCGCCAGCAGCTTGATACAGAACACTGAAGCTTTCTTT.

The chain uses TRBV4-3 and TRBJ1-1; D gene unclear. The germline V gene encodes CDR1 LGHNA and CDR2 YSLEER. V was shortened by 4 bases and J by 1 base, with 13 bases between the two germline ends. This CDR3 has 15 amino acids. The DNA for the CDR3 is TGCGCCAGCAGCCCCTCCGTCTTCGGGAACACTGAAGCTTTCTTT. Its translation is CASSPSVFGNTEAFF.